This T cell receptor beta chain was captured by sequencing in a study of blood T cell repertoires in COVID-19. Across the study: Both acute and convalescent COVID-19 samples were obtained from the United States, Italy and Spain. T cells, B-cell-depleted T cells, or PBMCs provided the cDNA or gDNA that served as material.

Authors' processing steps: Scientists estimated how many nucleated cells there were by amplifying reference gene primers. The assay was immunoSEQ multiplex PCR, and TCRdb's table has in-frame clones only and misses some. V, J and clone size are those of that table, while D and trimming were read from the DNA. The profile covers some 25,000 clones, with more than 80% appearing a single time and 2% to 3% taken by the ten largest. Enrollment of patients from Seattle took place during active infection, with longitudinal follow-up. The CDR3 extends over 16 amino acids. V gave up 5 bases and J gave up 6 bases; unmatched junction bases: 8. CDR1 is SGHVS, CDR2 FQNEAQ, per germline.

The material sequenced was peripheral blood. The chain is built from TRBV7-8 and TRBJ2-3; TRBD2 matches 13 bases. This sequence was found in a woman in her 70s with COVID-19, enrolled during active disease. CDR3 bases: TGTGCCAGCAGCCTCAGGACTAGCGGGAGTCGGGATACGCAGTATTTT. It is translated as CASSLRTSGSRDTQYF. The full variable domain, in which reference TRBV7-8 and TRBJ2-3 provide the parts outside the CDR3, is GAGVSQSPRYKVAKRGQDVALRCDPISGHVSLFWYQQALGQGPEFLTYFQNEAQLDKSGLPSDRFFAERPEGSVSTLKIQRTQQEDSAVYLCASSLRTSGSRDTQYFGPGTRLTVL.